This TCR beta chain was sequenced in a study of cytomegalovirus exposure and HLA in healthy donors. The study ran its PCR with 60 Vbeta and 13 Jbeta primers. Repertoires were generated with immunoSEQ multiplex PCR, while TCRdb's copy carries only in-frame clones and drops some. The sample lists fewer than 250,000 clones, roughly three quarters occurring once. Note on this clone: Its antigen is unidentified.

Points from the study as a whole: Most TCR beta V segments were productive about 90% or about 30% of the time in an earlier analysis. The analysis excluded some indistinguishable V segments, including TRBV6-2 and TRBV6-3.

The length of the CDR3 is 11 residues. In germline, CDR1 is SGHTA, CDR2 FQGTGA. V lost 1 base and J lost 7, with 4 bases in between. This TCR derives from a woman between 18 and 29 years old in good health and CMV-seronegative. Input material: PBMCs. This chain joins TRBV7-3 and TRBJ1-1; no clear D. Here the CDR3 reads CASSLKLEAFF. CDR3 sequence (DNA): TGTGCCAGCAGCTTAAAACTTGAAGCTTTCTTT.